Each of the 23 T cell receptor beta chains below was sequenced from the same sample in a study of shared clonotypes between healthy human individuals. Data came from immunoSEQ multiplex PCR; TCRdb stores just in-frame clones and leaves some out. The table records about 2 million clones, 85% to 95% of them present only once. The specimen sequenced was naive CD4+ T cells sorted from blood. Subset indicated: CD45RA+ positively selected. These receptors came from a man younger than 35 in good health.

V usage is TRBV19 and J usage is TRBJ2-3, with no clear D. This CDR3 has 14 residues. The V end lost 7 bases, the J end lost 3 bases, and 14 bases lay between the germline ends. Germline loops: CDR1 LNHDA, CDR2 SQIVND (reference sequence). The CDR3 sequence: CASNYGKSTDTQYF. CDR3 DNA sequence: TGTGCCAGTAATTATGGGAAATCGACAGATACGCAGTATTTT.

The rearrangement joins TRBV19 to TRBJ2-2; a weak D match, TRBD2 (5 bases). The CDR3 length is 14 residues. Germline V lookup: CDR1 LNHDA, CDR2 SQIVND (reference sequence). The ends were cut back, 3 bases at V and 1 base at J, with 6 bases in the middle. CDR3 sequence reads: CASSMEVNTGELFF. Written as DNA, the CDR3 is TGTGCCAGTAGTATGGAGGTGAACACCGGGGAGCTGTTTTTT.

To note about this clone: This may be a read error: a much more frequent sequence differs by one nucleotide. This chain connects TRBV28 to TRBJ2-2, with 8 bases that match TRBD1. CDR3 length: 16 amino acids. Germline-derived CDR1 and CDR2 are MDHEN and SYDVKM. CDR3 protein: CASRDRETPNTGELLF. DNA of the CDR3: TGTGCCAGCAGGGACAGGGAGACCCCGAACACCGGGGAGCTGCTTTTT.

The J gene is TRBJ1-6, the V gene TRBV7-2; D possibly corresponds to TRBD1 (5 bases). Trimming left V 0 bases short and J 9 bases short, with 9 bases between. The germline gives CDR1 SGHTA, CDR2 FQGNSA. The CDR3 loop spans 14 amino acids. The CDR3 sequence: CASSLASGGSPLHF. In DNA, the CDR3 is TGTGCCAGCAGCTTAGCTTCGGGGGGTTCACCCCTCCACTTT.

The J gene is TRBJ2-1, the V gene TRBV5-1, with D tentatively TRBD2 (6 bases). In germline, CDR1 is SGHRS, CDR2 YFSETQ. The CDR3 consists of 15 residues. Trimming left V 0 bases short and J 7 bases short, with 14 bases between. CDR3 nucleotide sequence: TGCGCCAGCAGCTTGGCCCGTGGTGCGGGGAATGAGCAGTTCTTC. Translating gives CASSLARGAGNEQFF.

This chain uses TRBV7-9 with TRBJ1-3; 7 bases map to TRBD1. The length of the CDR3 is 17 residues. V gave up 4 bases and J gave up 0 bases; unmatched junction bases: 9. Germline V gene lookup returns CDR1 SEHNR and CDR2 FQNEAQ (reference sequence). The CDR3 protein is CASSSGQVSLSGNTIYF. DNA of the CDR3: TGTGCCAGCAGCTCTGGACAGGTCTCACTCTCTGGAAACACCATATATTTT.

Worth noting for this clone: The same CDR3 can be traced to other DNA sequences in this sample. The V gene is TRBV5-4, the J gene TRBJ2-5, with no clear D. V was cut by 0 bases and J by 5 bases, with 8 bases left in between. The CDR3 has 13 residues. CDR1 is SGHNT, CDR2 YYREEE, per germline (reference sequence). CDR3 sequence (DNA): TGTGCCAGCAGCTTGGGCCAGGAGGAGACCCAGTACTTC. Translated, it gives CASSLGQEETQYF.

J is TRBJ2-7 and V is TRBV18; 9 bases line up with TRBD1. V dropped 1 base and J dropped 3; count of bases not matched to a gene: 7. This CDR3 has 16 residues. Germline V gene data show CDR1 as KGHSH and CDR2 as LQKENI. CDR3 in amino acids: CASSPRSSTGGYEQYF. CDR3 coding DNA: TGTGCCAGCTCACCACGGTCCTCGACAGGGGGCTACGAGCAGTACTTC.

This clone was counted a single time. J is TRBJ1-4 and V is TRBV18; D unresolved. This CDR3 is 16 amino acids long. Trimming removed 4 bases from V and 4 bases from J, with 16 bases in between. CDR1 KGHSH and CDR2 LQKENI come from the germline V gene. Here the CDR3 reads CASSQNGRTDNEKLFF. The CDR3 DNA reads as TGTGCCAGCTCACAGAATGGCCGGACTGATAATGAAAAACTGTTTTTT.

The CDR3 DNA follows: TGCGCCAGCAGCTTGGCCGCGGGAAATTCGGGCACAGATACGCAGTATTTT. Protein: CASSLAAGNSGTDTQYF. The chain recombines TRBV5-1 with TRBJ2-3, with D tentatively TRBD2 (6 bases). The germline gives CDR1 SGHRS, CDR2 YFSETQ. There are 17 residues in the CDR3. V lost 0 bases and J lost 1, with 15 bases in between.

The V and J genes are TRBV10-3 and TRBJ2-7; the match to TRBD2 covers 7 bases. Germline assignment: CDR1 ENHRY and CDR2 SYGVKD. CDR3 length equals 15 residues. V lost 2 bases, J lost 7 bases, and 11 bases stayed unmatched. CDR3 residues: CAISEPGRGVDEQYF. The CDR3, as DNA: TGTGCCATCAGTGAGCCGGGTCGGGGGGTGGATGAGCAGTACTTC.

The chain carries TRBV10-3 and TRBJ2-3; TRBD2 agrees at 10 bases. Germline loops: CDR1 ENHRY, CDR2 SYGVKD. The J segment lost 3 bases and the V segment lost 3 bases, leaving 9 bases of the junction unmatched. The CDR3 covers 17 residues. The CDR3 loop is CAISDAIAGGGTDTQYF. For the CDR3, the DNA is TGTGCCATCAGTGACGCTATAGCGGGAGGAGGGACAGATACGCAGTATTTT.

The chain is built from TRBV10-3 and TRBJ2-3; 7 nucleotides agree with TRBD2. The germline CDR1 and CDR2 sequences are ENHRY and SYGVKD. Trimming took 4 bases from V and 0 from J; bases not matched to a gene: 4. CDR3 length: 15 residues. The CDR3 here is CAISVAGASTDTQYF. DNA for the CDR3: TGTGCCATCAGTGTTGCGGGAGCTAGCACAGATACGCAGTATTTT.

The chain couples TRBV7-9 to TRBJ2-1, with D hard to call. Germline V gene data show CDR1 as SEHNR and CDR2 as FQNEAQ (reference sequence). Trimming cost V 5 bases and J 5 bases, with 13 bases left between them. This CDR3 spans 14 amino acids. In nucleotides, the CDR3 is TGTGCCAGCAGCCCAACGTGGCAGGACAATGAGCAGTTCTTC. This encodes CASSPTWQDNEQFF.

The chain uses TRBV9 and TRBJ1-1; no clear D. This CDR3 has 17 amino acids. V was clipped by 0 bases and J by 1 base, with 16 bases between them. Germline loops: CDR1 SGDLS, CDR2 YYNGEE. The CDR3 region has the DNA TGTGCCAGCAGCGTAGCTCCATTACGGACGGGGAACACTGAAGCTTTCTTT. It codes for CASSVAPLRTGNTEAFF.

The chain uses TRBV2 and TRBJ2-7; TRBD2 is a possible D gene (6 bases). V lost 5 bases, J lost 3 bases, and 14 bases lay in between. The CDR3 covers 14 residues. The V gene's germline CDR1 is SNHLY and CDR2 FYNNEI. The CDR3 sequence is CASSTGTEGYEQYF. CDR3 sequence (DNA): TGTGCCAGCAGTACCGGGACTGAAGGCTACGAGCAGTACTTC.

V is TRBV19 and J is TRBJ1-1; 7 nucleotides match TRBD1. V was pared by 6 bases and J by 4 bases, with 8 bases of the junction left unmatched. CDR3 size: 14 residues. Germline V CDR1 and CDR2: LNHDA, SQIVND (reference sequence). CDR3 in amino acids: CASREYRGGTEAFF. The CDR3 coding sequence is TGTGCCAGTAGGGAATACAGGGGAGGCACTGAAGCTTTCTTT.

The sample holds one count of this clone. The chain is built from TRBV19 and TRBJ1-5, with 8 positions matching TRBD1. Looked up from germline, CDR1 is LNHDA and CDR2 is SQIVND (reference sequence). The CDR3 is 15 residues long. Trimming at V came to 1 base and at J to 6 bases, leaving 5 bases not matched to a gene. The CDR3 nucleotides are TGTGCCAGTAGTATAGCAGCAGGGGGCCGTCAGCCCCAGCATTTT. Translating gives CASSIAAGGRQPQHF.

The rearrangement uses TRBV5-1 and TRBJ2-7; 11 bases are a match to TRBD1. The CDR3 has 15 amino acids. Trimming cost V 4 bases and J 5 bases; bases outside gene matches: 8. Looked up from germline, CDR1 is SGHRS and CDR2 is YFSETQ. CDR3 sequence reads: CASSGRTGGGNEQYF. The CDR3 nucleotides are TGCGCCAGCAGCGGACGGACAGGGGGCGGAAACGAGCAGTACTTC.

CDR3 in amino acids: CASSPGPSFHEQYF. CDR3 nucleotides: TGTGCCAGCAGCCCGGGGCCTAGCTTCCACGAGCAGTACTTC. This chain links TRBV7-3 with TRBJ2-7; D tentatively reads TRBD1 or TRBD2 (5 bases each). This CDR3 spans 14 amino acids. The ends were cut back, 5 bases at V and 5 bases at J, with 16 bases in the middle. Germline V gene data show CDR1 as SGHTA and CDR2 as FQGTGA.

The rearrangement uses TRBV10-2 and TRBJ2-4; TRBD2 matches at 9 bases. V dropped 3 bases and J dropped 0; count of bases not matched to a gene: 3. This CDR3 comprises 16 residues. Germline V CDR1 and CDR2: WSHSY, SAAADI. The CDR3 DNA reads as TGCGCCAGCAGTGAACTAGCGGGTATAGCCAAAAACATTCAGTACTTC. Protein sequence: CASSELAGIAKNIQYF.

V usage is TRBV28 and J usage is TRBJ2-7; possibly TRBD1 for D (5 bases). The CDR3 totals 14 residues. Trimming removed 0 bases at V and 0 bases at J, with 6 bases between. CDR1 and CDR2 from the germline V gene are MDHEN and SYDVKM. CDR3 in amino acids: CASSLWTDSYEQYF. As DNA, the CDR3 is TGTGCCAGCAGTTTATGGACAGACTCCTACGAGCAGTACTTC. The full variable domain, in which reference TRBV28 and TRBJ2-7 provide the parts outside the CDR3, is DVKVTQSSRYLVKRTGEKVFLECVQDMDHENMFWYRQDPGLGLRLIYFSYDVKMKEKGDIPEGYSVSREKKERFSLILESASTNQTSMYLCASSLWTDSYEQYFGPGTRLTVT.

The chain uses TRBV5-1 and TRBJ2-3; 7 bases align to TRBD1. Trimming cost V 7 bases and J 4 bases; bases outside gene matches: 12. This CDR3 spans 15 amino acids. Germline CDR1 and CDR2: SGHRS and YFSETQ. DNA for the CDR3: TGCGCCAGCGGCCCCGACAGGGTCTTAGCAGATACGCAGTATTTT. It yields the protein CASGPDRVLADTQYF.